One and the same sample provided the 2 T cell receptor beta chains below, sequenced in a study of control samples from healthy donors and cancer patients. Data came from immunoSEQ multiplex PCR; TCRdb stores just in-frame clones and leaves some out. The sample records 120,000 to 150,000 clones, about 90% being singletons. The source material was blood. The receptors originated from a young man in good health.

The chain carries TRBV7-9 and TRBJ2-7, with 7 nucleotides matching TRBD2. Per germline, CDR1 SEHNR and CDR2 FQNEAQ (reference sequence). The J segment lost 5 bases and the V segment lost 5 bases, leaving 9 bases of the junction unmatched. The length of the CDR3 is 14 residues. The CDR3 reads CASSLEAGQNEQYF. The CDR3 nucleotides are TGTGCCAGCAGCCTAGAAGCGGGGCAAAACGAGCAGTACTTC. Combining the CDR3 with reference TRBV7-9 and TRBJ2-7 gives the whole variable domain DTGVSQNPRHKITKRGQNVTFRCDPISEHNRLYWYRQTLGQGPEFLTYFQNEAQLEKSRLLSDRFSAERPKGSFSTLEIQRTEQGDSAMYLCASSLEAGQNEQYFGPGTRLTVT.

V is TRBV3-1 (or the pseudogene TRBV3-2) and J is TRBJ1-2; 8 nucleotides agree with TRBD1. The CDR3 is 14 amino acids. V gave up 3 bases and J gave up 2 bases; unmatched junction bases: 2. CDR1 is LGHDT and CDR2 is YNNKEL in the germline V gene (reference sequence). CDR3 sequence: CASSQQGANYGYTF. For the CDR3, the DNA is TGTGCCAGCAGCCAGCAGGGGGCGAACTATGGCTACACCTTC.